This T cell receptor beta chain stems from a study of post-analysis software for immune sequencing data. Whole-study results and caveats: Diversity measured as normalized Chao1 was significantly lower in multiple sclerosis patients than in controls. A few TRBV segments occurring more often in patients than controls included TRBV5-6, TRBV5-1 and TRBV20-1.

This clonotype was found a few times. Its target is unknown. The CDR3 totals 14 residues. The V gene's germline CDR1 is SGHVS and CDR2 FQNEAQ. With 4 bases removed from V and 7 bases from J, the gap between germline ends came to 17 bases. TCR beta cDNA libraries included unique molecular identifiers. A population of roughly 0.95 to 10 million T cells gave rise to roughly 500,000 cDNA molecules. TCRdb processed the PCR reads anew with MiXCR; each CDR3 protein has one entry. The top ten hold approximately 0.55% of the sample, which has fewer than 850,000 distinct CDR3 sequences, just under 30% seen once.

Source material: blood. The receptor was derived from a girl aged 5-17 years with multiple sclerosis. The chain is built from TRBV7-8 and TRBJ2-7; D is possibly TRBD1 or TRBD2 (5 bases each). The CDR3 reads CASSSFEGPPEQYF. The CDR3 DNA sequence: TGTGCCAGCAGCTCCTTCGAGGGACCTCCAGAGCAGTACTTC.